A single sample is the source of the 12 T cell receptor beta chains below, sequenced in a study of shared clonotypes between healthy human individuals. The table came from immunoSEQ multiplex PCR; TCRdb's copy has only in-frame clones and leaves some out. This table has roughly 1 million clones, around 78% appearing once. Sequenced material: memory CD4+ T cells from PBMCs. As to subset: CD45RA-negative fraction. The receptors originated from a man younger than 35 in good health. Some clones in this sample may be carry-over from other donors' samples.

This chain links TRBV6-1 with TRBJ1-2; no definite D call. V dropped 1 base and J dropped 0 bases, with 12 bases sitting between them. CDR3 length: 16 amino acids. Per the germline V gene, CDR1 is MNHNS and CDR2 is SASEGT. The CDR3, as DNA: TGTGCCAGCAGTGAAGAAGGGCGGACCGCTAACTATGGCTACACCTTC. This translates into CASSEEGRTANYGYTF.

The chain combines TRBV7-7 with TRBJ2-5; D is possibly TRBD1 (6 bases). The CDR3 contains 13 residues. Germline CDR1 and CDR2: SSHAT and FNYEAQ (reference sequence). The germline V and J ends were trimmed by 6 bases and 2 bases, with 10 bases remaining between them. The CDR3 loop reads CASSRQEQETQYF. The CDR3 DNA reads as TGTGCCAGCAGTCGACAGGAGCAAGAGACCCAGTACTTC. The whole variable domain, filled in from reference TRBV7-7 and TRBJ2-5, reads GAGVSQSPRYKVTKRGQDVTLRCDPISSHATLYWYQQALGQGPEFLTYFNYEAQPDKSGLPSDRFSAERPEGSISTLTIQRTEQRDSAMYRCASSRQEQETQYFGPGTRLLVL.

With respect to this clone: The sample holds other DNA sequences that translate to the same CDR3. The V gene is TRBV5-1, the J gene TRBJ2-5, with 9 bases lining up with TRBD1. The V segment lost 4 bases and the J segment 5 bases; nucleotides outside the gene matches: 3. Per the germline V gene, CDR1 is SGHRS and CDR2 is YFSETQ. The CDR3 is 13 residues long. CDR3 in amino acids: CASSGGQGETQYF. CDR3 sequence (DNA): TGCGCCAGCAGCGGAGGACAGGGGGAGACCCAGTACTTC.

The V and J genes are TRBV5-1 and TRBJ1-4; D perhaps matches TRBD1 (6 bases). The germline CDR1 and CDR2 sequences are SGHRS and YFSETQ. Between the trimmed V and J ends, which lost 2 bases and 3 bases, there was a span of 14 bases. The CDR3 spans 16 residues. The CDR3 DNA sequence: TGCGCCAGCAGCTTTAACGCCGGGACACCTAATGAAAAACTGTTTTTT. Protein: CASSFNAGTPNEKLFF.

The genes are TRBV30 and TRBJ1-6; D call uncertain. With 4 bases removed from V and 3 bases from J, the gap between germline ends came to 19 bases. Germline lookup yields CDR1 GTSNPN and CDR2 SVGIG (reference sequence). This CDR3 comprises 17 residues. CDR3 residues: CAWTSPEGANYNSPLHF. The DNA of the CDR3 is TGTGCCTGGACCTCACCGGAGGGAGCGAACTATAATTCACCCCTCCACTTT.

The CDR3 DNA is TGTGCCATCAGTGAGTACCCGCCGGCAGCCCAAACTAATGAAAAACTGTTTTTT. Translation gives CAISEYPPAAQTNEKLFF. The chain employs TRBV10-3 and TRBJ1-4, with no clear D. There are 18 residues in the CDR3. Trimming cost V 1 base and J 1 base, with 16 bases left between them. Germline-derived CDR1 and CDR2 are ENHRY and SYGVKD.

V usage is TRBV7-2 and J usage is TRBJ1-2; D call uncertain. CDR1 is SGHTA and CDR2 is FQGNSA in the germline V gene. The CDR3 consists of 14 residues. The ends were cut back, 3 bases at V and 0 bases at J, with 8 bases in the middle. The CDR3 spells CASSFTPTNYGYTF. As DNA, the CDR3 is TGTGCCAGCAGCTTCACTCCGACTAACTATGGCTACACCTTC.

The V and J genes are TRBV28 and TRBJ1-5, with a possible D match to TRBD1 (6 bases). CDR3 length: 15 amino acids. Trimming stripped 7 bases from V and 0 bases from J, with 13 bases between. Per germline, CDR1 MDHEN and CDR2 SYDVKM. The CDR3, as DNA: TGTGCCAGCATCCCATCACAGGGTAGCAATCAGCCCCAGCATTTT. Translated, it gives CASIPSQGSNQPQHF.

The chain employs TRBV5-1 and TRBJ2-1; 8 bases match TRBD1. Germline CDR1 reads SGHRS; CDR2 reads YFSETQ. Trimming took 3 bases from V and 4 from J; bases not matched to a gene: 6. CDR3 length: 15 amino acids. DNA of the CDR3: TGCGCCAGCAGCTCCCAGGGGGCGCATTACAATGAGCAGTTCTTC. Its translation is CASSSQGAHYNEQFF.

The rearrangement uses TRBV7-8 and TRBJ1-1; D may be TRBD1 (6 bases). V lost 8 bases, J lost 3 bases, and 13 bases lay in between. CDR1 is SGHVS and CDR2 is FQNEAQ in the germline V gene. This CDR3 is 13 amino acids long. In DNA form, the CDR3 reads TGTGCCAGCGGTAAGGGGGACCACACTGAAGCTTTCTTT. Translated, it gives CASGKGDHTEAFF. Supplemented by reference TRBV7-8 and TRBJ1-1, the full variable domain reads GAGVSQSPRYKVAKRGQDVALRCDPISGHVSLFWYQQALGQGPEFLTYFQNEAQLDKSGLPSDRFFAERPEGSVSTLKIQRTQQEDSAVYLCASGKGDHTEAFFGQGTRLTVV.

V gene TRBV5-1 combines with J gene TRBJ2-3, with D tentatively TRBD1 (5 bases). The CDR3 has 16 amino acids. Trimming cost V 1 base and J 0 bases, with 12 bases left between them. CDR1 is SGHRS, CDR2 YFSETQ, per germline. CDR3 protein: CASSLSRPGSTDTQYF. For the CDR3, the DNA is TGCGCCAGCAGCTTGTCTCGGCCAGGGAGCACAGATACGCAGTATTTT.

The chain carries TRBV10-3 and TRBJ1-2; no clear D. Between the trimmed V and J ends, which lost 0 bases and 13 bases, there was a span of 24 bases. This CDR3 comprises 16 residues. Germline CDR1 ENHRY, CDR2 SYGVKD. The CDR3 DNA is TGTGCCATCAGTGAGTCTACGAATGGGCAGGTGGATGGAGTCACCTTC. This translates into CAISESTNGQVDGVTF.